This record covers a single TCR beta chain. TCRdb fed the 5' RACE reads into MiXCR, producing one record per CDR3 protein. The sample records 540,000 or so distinct CDR3 sequences, about 20% being singletons. The sample originates from a study of T-cell memory formation after mild COVID-19. CDR3 length equals 13 residues. Germline V gives CDR1 MNHEY, CDR2 SVGAGI. Trimming took off 4 bases at V and 2 bases at J, with 9 bases between the two ends. The sequencing sample was made of PBMCs or a T cell subset sorted from them (not recorded which). The clonotype was recovered from an adult woman who had mild COVID-19 (a few samples of this study predate the infection). Cell type and time point are not known. The rearrangement joins TRBV6-5 to TRBJ2-7; D is perhaps TRBD2 (5 bases). The CDR3 DNA sequence: TGTGCCAGCAGTTCCCGGGAAGCCTACGAGCAGTACTTC. The encoded protein is CASSSREAYEQYF.